One sample yielded the 12 T cell receptor beta chains listed below, sequenced in a study of early T cells in non-severe SARS-CoV-2 infection (dated by TCRdb to about 2021). Preparation of the library involved 5' RACE. The instrument given in TCRdb is NextSeq 500. Using fastp at Q25 and MiXCR, TCRdb reprocessed the public reads and kept productive beta chains. Rows matching on CDR3 protein sequence are summarized as one entry with the most common DNA and genes. For this sample the table gives tens of thousands of distinct CDR3 sequences, of which about 12% were detected only once. The top ten constitute approximately 1.2% of the sample. The sample consisted of whole blood, taken at baseline. The receptors originated from an adult who was a healthcare worker with PCR-confirmed SARS-CoV-2 infection or an uninfected control (not recorded which). The donor label of this sample is uncertain.

This clonotype has a handful of counts. CDR3 bases: TGCAGCGTTACGACAGGGGCTGGCGAGCAGTACGTC. It translates to CSVTTGAGEQYV. The V call is TRBV29-1, the J call TRBJ2-7; TRBD1 agrees at 8 bases. Germline V gene data show CDR1 as SQVTM and CDR2 as ANQGSEA. CDR3 length: 12 residues. After removal of 5 bases from V and 6 bases from J, the junction contained 6 bases not matched to a gene.

This sequence joins TRBV3-1 and TRBJ1-4; no clear D. With 1 base removed from V and 4 bases from J, the gap between germline ends came to 13 bases. CDR3 length equals 16 residues. Germline CDR1 and CDR2: LGHDT and YNNKEL (reference sequence). The CDR3 DNA reads as TGTGCCAGCAGCCAAGGGAGGTACGCCGGTAATGAAAAACTGTTTTTT. Translated: CASSQGRYAGNEKLFF.

This clonotype was picked up many times. This chain uses TRBV24-1 with TRBJ2-3; no clear D gene. CDR3 size: 11 residues. V was cut by 0 bases and J by 11 bases, with 5 bases left in between. Germline V CDR1 and CDR2: KGHDR, SFDVKD. In DNA form, the CDR3 reads TGTGCCACCAGTGATTTGGCCAGGCAGTATTTT. Protein product: CATSDLARQYF.

In its sample, this clonotype was seen a few times. V gene TRBV6-6 combines with J gene TRBJ1-1; TRBD1 is a possible D gene (6 bases). Per germline, CDR1 MNHNY and CDR2 SVGAGI (reference sequence). V was clipped by 0 bases and J by 1 base, with 9 bases between them. The CDR3 contains 15 residues. Here the CDR3 reads CASSYSPTGNTEAFF. The CDR3 DNA reads as TGTGCCAGCAGTTACTCCCCGACAGGGAACACTGAAGCTTTCTTT.

This chain joins TRBV29-1 and TRBJ1-3; D gene uncertain. This CDR3 region has 14 residues. Germline CDR1 is SQVTM and CDR2 is ANQGSEA. V gave up 4 bases and J gave up 1 base, with 11 bases separating them. CDR3 nucleotide sequence: TGCAGCGTTGTTCCTTGGGAGTCTGGAAACACCATATATTTT. It specifies CSVVPWESGNTIYF.

This clonotype was observed many times. This chain connects TRBV29-1 to TRBJ2-7; 11 nucleotides align to TRBD2. J lost 0 bases, V lost 5 bases, and 9 bases had no gene match. The germline CDR1 and CDR2 sequences are SQVTM and ANQGSEA. The CDR3 length is 16 residues. CDR3 nucleotide sequence: TGCAGCGTTCGTGTTCAGACTAGCGGGAACTCCTACGAGCAGTACGTC. Encoded protein: CSVRVQTSGNSYEQYV.

This clonotype was seen a few times. J is TRBJ2-7 and V is TRBV13; D unresolved. The V gene's germline CDR1 is PRHDT and CDR2 FYEKMQ (reference sequence). The CDR3 is 13 amino acids. Deletions cut 0 bases from V and 1 base from J, with 4 bases between. The CDR3 sequence: CASSLGTSYEQYV. The DNA for the CDR3 is TGTGCCAGCAGCTTAGGGACATCCTACGAGCAGTACGTC.

This clonotype was picked up a small number of times. This chain connects TRBV6-2 or TRBV6-3 to TRBJ1-4; weak D call: TRBD1 (5 bases). V was shortened by 5 bases and J by 8 bases, with 18 bases between the two germline ends. Per the germline V gene, CDR1 is MNHEY and CDR2 is SVGEGT. This CDR3 contains 15 residues. As DNA, the CDR3 is TGTGCCAGCAGTCGCCAGAGGGGATTGCAGGAAAAACTGTTTTTT. This sequence encodes CASSRQRGLQEKLFF.

The chain carries TRBV11-2 and TRBJ1-1; TRBD1 matches 8 bases. The V segment lost 5 bases and the J segment 0 bases; nucleotides outside the gene matches: 14. The CDR3 totals 18 residues. Germline V gene sequence: CDR1 SGHAT, CDR2 FQNNGV. As DNA, the CDR3 is TGTGCCAGCAGCCGCATCGGGACAGGCCTGTTCATGAACACTGAAGCTTTCTTT. Translation: CASSRIGTGLFMNTEAFF.

This clonotype turned up a few times. The chain carries TRBV7-7 and TRBJ2-2; no clear D. The germline V and J ends were trimmed by 1 base and 6 bases, with 6 bases remaining between them. The CDR3 loop spans 13 amino acids. Germline V gives CDR1 SSHAT, CDR2 FNYEAQ (reference sequence). The CDR3, as DNA: TGTGCCAGCAGCTTAGGGGGTGCCGGGGAGCTGTTTTTT. Encoded protein: CASSLGGAGELFF.

This clonotype was recorded at least ten times. The rearrangement uses TRBV5-1 and TRBJ2-2, with TRBD1 identical over 9 bases. Trimming at V came to 1 base and at J to 5 bases, leaving 3 bases not matched to a gene. The CDR3 totals 15 residues. The germline CDR1 and CDR2 sequences are SGHRS and YFSETQ. The CDR3 sequence is CASSLTGGGTGELFF. As DNA, the CDR3 is TGCGCCAGCAGCTTGACAGGGGGCGGAACCGGGGAGCTGTTTTTT.

The genes are TRBV19 and TRBJ2-3, with 9 bases lining up with TRBD2. Trimming at V came to 4 bases and at J to 2 bases, leaving 16 bases not matched to a gene. The CDR3 is made up of 19 amino acids. Germline V gene sequence: CDR1 LNHDA, CDR2 SQIVND (reference sequence). This CDR3 reads CASSNPPPGAGGHTDTQYF. The CDR3 DNA follows: TGTGCCAGTAGTAATCCCCCCCCGGGAGCGGGGGGACACACAGATACGCAGTATTTT.